A single sample gave rise to the 9 T cell receptor beta chains below, sequenced in a study of T cell responses to AZD1222 COVID-19 vaccine. Generated by immunoSEQ multiplex PCR, the TCRdb table keeps only in-frame clones and is missing some. The sample gives around 110,000 clones, around 88% of which show up once; around a tenth is in the top ten. Specimen: peripheral blood, collected on day 0 of AZD1222 vaccination. Receptors were obtained from an adult in good health.

With respect to this clone: Germline is not matched at one junction end, which may reflect a read error. J is TRBJ2-7 and V is TRBV12-3 or TRBV12-4; 10 bases are a match to TRBD2. The CDR3 is 12 residues long. The CDR3 nucleotides read TGTGCCAGCAGTACCGGACTAGCGGCCGCGAGCTTC. This translates into CASSTGLAAASF.

The chain couples TRBV5-5 to TRBJ2-7, with unresolved D. Germline values: CDR1 SGHKS, CDR2 YYEKEE (reference sequence). This CDR3 has 15 amino acids. The V end lost 0 bases, the J end lost 3 bases, and 13 bases lay between the germline ends. The DNA for the CDR3 is TGTGCCAGCAGCTTGGAAGAAGTTATCTACTACGAGCAGTACTTC. Residues: CASSLEEVIYYEQYF.

This sequence joins TRBV7-9 and TRBJ1-4; 7 bases map to TRBD1. This CDR3 has 14 residues. Germline CDR1 reads SEHNR; CDR2 reads FQNEAQ (reference sequence). The V segment lost 5 bases and the J segment 3 bases; nucleotides outside the gene matches: 3. The CDR3 spells CASSPGQSNEKLFF. The DNA of the CDR3 is TGTGCCAGCAGCCCGGGACAGTCTAATGAAAAACTGTTTTTT.

This chain links TRBV21-1 with TRBJ1-1. TRBV21-1 is a documented pseudogene. The CDR3 length is 18 residues. CDR3 in DNA: TGTGCCAGCAGCAGTAGAGAGGGGACTTCGAAGGGGAACACTGAAGCTTTCTTT. Translation gives CASSSREGTSKGNTEAFF.

Turning to this clone: The sample holds other DNA sequences that translate to the same CDR3. The gene calls are TRBV5-1 and TRBJ1-2, with 7 positions matching TRBD1. This CDR3 has 13 amino acids. The V and J ends lost 1 base and 3 bases, in that order; junction bases with no gene match: 0. Germline values: CDR1 SGHRS, CDR2 YFSETQ. The CDR3 sequence is CASSLTGDYGYTF. CDR3 bases: TGCGCCAGCAGCTTGACAGGGGACTATGGCTACACCTTC.

The chain employs TRBV7-2 and TRBJ2-2; 7 nucleotides agree with TRBD2. The germline gives CDR1 SGHTA, CDR2 FQGNSA. The trim removed 1 base at V and 4 bases at J, leaving 9 bases unmatched. CDR3 length: 17 amino acids. Here the CDR3 DNA reads TGTGCCAGCAGCTTAGGATTGGCGGGAGCTGCCACCGGGGAGCTGTTTTTT. Residues: CASSLGLAGAATGELFF.

This clone was seen just once. V usage is TRBV20-1 and J usage is TRBJ2-7, with 7 bases lining up with TRBD2. J was trimmed by 0 bases and V by 3 bases; bases with no gene match: 8. There are 15 residues in the CDR3. Germline V gene sequence: CDR1 DFQATT, CDR2 SNEGSKA (reference sequence). The CDR3 DNA sequence: TGCAGTGCTAGTGGGGAGGGCAGGAGCTCCTACGAGCAGTACTTC. Translation: CSASGEGRSSYEQYF.

The chain joins TRBV28 to TRBJ2-1; D gene unclear. V lost 2 bases and J 9 bases, leaving 14 bases between the germline ends. The germline V gene encodes CDR1 MDHEN and CDR2 SYDVKM. This CDR3 region has 14 residues. CDR3 loop: CASSLPGTKGEQFF. Here the CDR3 DNA reads TGTGCCAGCAGTTTACCGGGCACAAAGGGTGAGCAGTTCTTC.

The V call is TRBV21-1, the J call TRBJ1-2. TRBV21-1 is noted as a pseudogene. The CDR3 has 16 residues. The CDR3 here is CASRRATGVAAYGYTF. CDR3 bases: TGTGCCAGCAGACGGGCAACCGGTGTGGCGGCCTATGGCTACACCTTC.